The rows below give T cell receptor beta chains drawn from one sample of a study of shared clonotypes between healthy human individuals. Only in-frame clones appear in the TCRdb table, and some are missing; sequencing was by immunoSEQ multiplex PCR. The sample includes about 490,000 clones, 75% to 85% seen only once; the top ten take under 15%. Sequenced: PBMCs. These receptor sequences come from a woman aged 40 to 50 in good health. Some clones in this sample may be carry-over from other donors' samples. The CDR3 runs from the conserved cysteine through the conserved F or W. Rows may omit the clone size; those that give it use once, few, many or a size class.

v_call	clone_size	j_call	cdr3_aa
TRBV12-5	-	TRBJ2-2	CASGGGGSTGELFF
TRBV6-6	-	TRBJ1-4	CASSYFGTSNEKLFF
TRBV28	once	TRBJ1-2	CASTDPGTAYYGYTF
TRBV7-3	-	TRBJ2-1	CASSLFQLAGENNEQFF
TRBV28	-	TRBJ2-3	CASVGSGRDTQYF
TRBV5-8	-	TRBJ2-2	CASSLPLAGMNTGELFF
TRBV5-6	-	TRBJ2-5	CASSLTPGETQYF
TRBV28	-	TRBJ2-3	CASSFLWAIQTDSTDTQYF
TRBV6-8	-	TRBJ2-4	CAIPTEREDPKNIQYF
TRBV5-3	-	TRBJ1-5	CARSPGQGGEGSNQPQHF
TRBV18	-	TRBJ2-1	CASSPRPNEQFF
TRBV2	-	TRBJ2-4	CASGGLNIQYF
TRBV11-2	few	TRBJ2-3	CASSSLSGTDTQYF
TRBV29-1	many	TRBJ1-2	CSVGGQGSGYTF
TRBV9	-	TRBJ2-3	CASSVEGTIRLGTQYF
TRBV13	-	TRBJ2-3	CASSETGTSGSTDTQYF
TRBV5-8	-	TRBJ2-7	CASSLDLGASFGEQYF
TRBV7-9	-	TRBJ1-4	CASSPLSGYRGEKLFF
TRBV7-9	-	TRBJ2-6	CASSWGRTGANVLTF
TRBV6-6	-	TRBJ2-7	CAIDGVSYEQYF
TRBV4-3	-	TRBJ2-7	CASSQDGSYEQYF
TRBV5-5	-	TRBJ1-1	CASSATNTEAFF
TRBV4-2	many	TRBJ1-2	CASSQDGPGSGYTF
TRBV5-1	once	TRBJ2-1	CASSLQGGSEIEQFF
TRBV5-4	-	TRBJ2-1	CASSLGGRASNEQFF
TRBV19	-	TRBJ1-3	CASSTTGGSGNTIYF
TRBV10-2	many	TRBJ2-3	CASSDGGTTDTQYF
TRBV15	-	TRBJ2-7	CATSTTSGSPNEQYF
TRBV11-2	-	TRBJ2-7	CASSRLGQGNYEQYF
TRBV10-1	-	TRBJ2-2	CASSGRNTGELFF
TRBV6-1	-	TRBJ2-1	CASRDRGRLGNEQFF
TRBV7-9	-	TRBJ2-3	CASSLAGGAGEVDTQYF
TRBV7-9	few	TRBJ1-1	CASSQGGPHTEAFF
TRBV7-3	-	TRBJ2-1	CASSLRTSGRADEQFF
TRBV6-5	-	TRBJ1-2	CASSSRTGGLGGYTF